Listed below are T cell receptor beta chains from one sample, sequenced in a study of siplizumab effects on memory and regulatory T cells. The protocol was immunoSEQ multiplex PCR, while the TCRdb copy is restricted to in-frame clones and leaves out a portion. In the table there are more than 75,000 clones, 93% of which are singletons. Sequenced input: CD8+ T cells sorted from blood. The receptors originated from a human donor in good health. CDR3s include the opening cysteine and the closing phenylalanine or tryptophan. A D gene is named only where the DNA matches it firmly. Not all rows give a size; the values are once, few, many and, for expanded clones, a class.

>TRBJ1-5|-|-|TRBV9
TGTGCCAGCAGCGTAGATGACGGGATGCCCCAGCATTTT
CASSVDDGMPQHF
>TRBJ1-1|-|-|TRBV11-2
TGTGCCAGCAGCTTATCAGAAACACCCCGGGAGGCTTTCTTT
CASSLSETPREAFF
>TRBJ1-1|-|-|TRBV7-3
TGTGCCAGCAGCTCCGGGGAAGTGATGAACACTGAAGCTTTCTTT
CASSSGEVMNTEAFF
>TRBJ2-2|TRBD1|-|TRBV4-1
TGCGCCAGCAGCCTGGAAACAGGGGGCACCGGGGAGCTGTTTTTT
CASSLETGGTGELFF
>TRBJ2-1|-|once|TRBV7-2
TGTGCCAGCAGCTTAGAGCGGTGGGGGGATGAGCAGTTCTTC
CASSLERWGDEQFF
>TRBJ2-3|TRBD2|-|TRBV18
TGTGCCAGCTCTAGGACTAGCGGAAGTTCTCAAGGAGATACGCAGTATTTT
CASSRTSGSSQGDTQYF
>TRBJ1-2|-|once|TRBV4-1
TGCGCCAGCAGCCCACAATCTACGGCAGGATCCGGCTATGGCTACACCTTC
CASSPQSTAGSGYGYTF
>TRBJ2-7|TRBD2|-|TRBV4-1
TGCGCCAGCAGCCAAGAACCGGGGGGGCCTTACGAGCAGTACTTC
CASSQEPGGPYEQYF
>TRBJ1-6|-|-|TRBV5-1
TGCGCCAGCAGCTTGGCAGGGGCTGAGAGCTCCTATAATTCACCCCTCCACTTT
CASSLAGAESSYNSPLHF
>TRBJ2-1|TRBD2|once|TRBV11-2
TGTGCCAGCAGCTTAGTAGCGGGGACTAGCGCTTACAATGAGCAGTTCTTC
CASSLVAGTSAYNEQFF
>TRBJ2-2|-|-|TRBV2
TGTGCCAGCAGTGAGAGACAGGTGCCCGGGGAGCTGTTTTTT
CASSERQVPGELFF
>TRBJ2-7|-|once|TRBV7-9
TGTGCCAGCAGCTTACCAGGGGCCTACGAGCAGTACTTC
CASSLPGAYEQYF
>TRBJ2-3|-|-|TRBV18
TGTGCCAGCTCACTTACAGGGATGGATACGCAGTATTTT
CASSLTGMDTQYF
>TRBJ2-1|TRBD2|once|TRBV9
TGTGCCAGCAGCCCACGGGGACTAGGGGGCTACAATGAGCAGTTCTTC
CASSPRGLGGYNEQFF
>TRBJ1-2|-|-|TRBV9
TGTGCCAGCAGCGTAGTAACGACGTCAGCCTATGGCTACACCTTC
CASSVVTTSAYGYTF
>TRBJ2-1|TRBD2|-|TRBV19
TGTGCCAGTAGTATAGATGTAGCGGGAAGGTACAATGAGCAGTTCTTC
CASSIDVAGRYNEQFF
>TRBJ2-3|TRBD2|-|TRBV6-5
TGTGCCAGCAGTTACTCTGGGACTAGCGGCACAGATACGCAGTATTTT
CASSYSGTSGTDTQYF
>TRBJ2-5|TRBD2|-|TRBV4-3
TGCGCCAGCAGCCCGGGTAGCGGGATTGAGACCCAGTACTTC
CASSPGSGIETQYF
>TRBJ2-7|TRBD1|few|TRBV9
TGTGCCAGCAGCGTAGGACAGGGGGCCTACGAGCAGTACTTC
CASSVGQGAYEQYF
>TRBJ1-5|-|-|TRBV6-1
TGTGCCAGCAGTTCTGGGGACAATCAGCCCCAGCATTTT
CASSSGDNQPQHF
>TRBJ2-7|TRBD1|-|TRBV6-6
TGTGCCAGCAGTTACGGCGGGACAGGGGACGAGCAGTACTTC
CASSYGGTGDEQYF
>TRBJ1-5|-|-|TRBV5-6
TGTGCCAGCAGCTTGGGGGGTACCCTTTTTCAGCCCCAGCATTTT
CASSLGGTLFQPQHF
>TRBJ1-2|TRBD1|-|TRBV4-1
TGCGCCAGCAGCCAAGCTGGGACAGGCCTAAGGAATGGCTACACCTTC
CASSQAGTGLRNGYTF
>TRBJ2-5|TRBD2|-|TRBV5-4
TGTGCCAGCAGCACCGGGACTAGCGGTATGATCCAAGAGACCCAGTACTTC
CASSTGTSGMIQETQYF
>TRBJ2-1|TRBD2|-|TRBV4-3
TGCGCCAGCAGCCAAGACCGGACTAGAGCGAGTGAGCAGTTCTTC
CASSQDRTRASEQFF